What follows is one T cell receptor (beta chain) and its context. What it binds is not known. A multiplex PCR was run with 60 Vbeta primers and 13 Jbeta primers. Clones were read by immunoSEQ multiplex PCR, and TCRdb kept only the in-frame ones, dropping some. The sample includes about 250,000 clones, 72% of them seen just once. The sample originates from a study of cytomegalovirus exposure and HLA in healthy donors. Study-wide results and caveats: CMV antigen specificity of a few CMV-associated chains was confirmed in vitro. Compared with the approximately 700-donor mean, an Asian-associated ancestry cluster reportedly had fewer N-insertions, according to a later analysis. In a later analysis, V- and J-gene trimming of beta chains associated with a DCLRE1C missense variant, replicated independently.

V lost 3 bases, J lost 4 bases, and 12 bases lay in between. Germline V gene sequence: CDR1 LNHDA, CDR2 SQIVND (reference sequence). The CDR3 length is 14 residues. The chain combines TRBV19 with TRBJ2-5; tentatively, D is TRBD2 (5 bases). The source is a female donor in good health and CMV-seronegative. Source material: PBMCs. CDR3 sequence (DNA): TGTGCCAGTAGTATTGCGGCGGGTCCAGAGACCCAGTACTTC. Translation: CASSIAAGPETQYF.